Listed here are 19 T cell receptor beta chains from one sample, sequenced in a study of regulatory T cells in long-lasting Graves disease. Investigators prepared the TCR beta libraries by applying iRepertoire HTBI primers and Arm-PCR of CDR3 regions. TCRdb reprocessed the multiplex PCR reads with MiXCR, giving one entry per CDR3 protein. This table has a few hundred thousand distinct CDR3 sequences, about a sixth appearing once. Time point meaning: newly diagnosed GD, antithyroid drugs for less than 3 months. PBMC-extracted RNA yielded the TCR library. This sample comprised peripheral blood mononuclear cells (PBMCs), obtained at new diagnosis, from a patient treated with antithyroid drugs. All receptors come from a female donor with Graves disease.

This clonotype has ten or more counts. The genes are TRBV14 and TRBJ2-2, with D perhaps given as TRBD1 or TRBD2 (6 bases each). V lost 0 bases and J lost 4, with 9 bases in between. From germline, CDR1 is SGHDN and CDR2 FVKESK. The CDR3 has 15 amino acids. The CDR3 here is CASSQEGGITGELFF. The CDR3 DNA reads as TGTGCCAGCAGCCAAGAAGGGGGGATCACCGGGGAGCTGTTTTTT. Full variable domain (missing parts from reference TRBV14 and TRBJ2-2): EAGVTQFPSHSVIEKGQTVTLRCDPISGHDNLYWYRRVMGKEIKFLLHFVKESKQDESGMPNNRFLAERTGGTYSTLKVQPAELEDSGVYFCASSQEGGITGELFFGEGSRLTVL.

A word on this clonotype: It differs at one base from a far larger clone, so likely a read error. The chain couples TRBV7-9 to TRBJ2-1; D is ambiguous. The CDR3 length is 13 residues. The V gene lost 8 bases and the J gene lost 7 bases, with 15 bases spanning the gap. Germline-derived CDR1 and CDR2 are SEHNR and FQNEAQ (reference sequence). CDR3 DNA: TGTGCCAGCCAAGGAGAGGAGATGAATGAGCAGTTCTTC. It yields the protein CASQGEEMNEQFF.

The CDR3 loop is CASSVEGTSGISNEQFF. The CDR3, as DNA: TGTGCCAGCAGCGTAGAGGGGACTAGCGGGATTTCCAATGAGCAGTTCTTC. The chain joins TRBV9 to TRBJ2-1; TRBD2 matches at 13 bases. This CDR3 is built from 17 residues. The V and J ends lost 0 bases and 6 bases, in that order; junction bases with no gene match: 6. Germline V gives CDR1 SGDLS, CDR2 YYNGEE. The complete variable domain, with remaining parts taken from reference TRBV9 and TRBJ2-1, reads DSGVTQTPKHLITATGQRVTLRCSPRSGDLSVYWYQQSLDQGLQFLIQYYNGEERAKGNILERFSAQQFPDLHSELNLSSLELGDSALYFCASSVEGTSGISNEQFFGPGTRLTVL.

This clonotype occurred many times. This chain connects TRBV6-9 to TRBJ2-7; D might be TRBD1 or TRBD2, each matching 5 bases. V gave up 3 bases and J gave up 1 base, with 16 bases separating them. The length of the CDR3 is 16 residues. Germline assignment: CDR1 MNHGY and CDR2 SVAAGI. This CDR3 reads CASSYSALGDSYEQYF. The CDR3 coding sequence is TGTGCCAGCAGTTACTCAGCGTTGGGGGATTCCTACGAGCAGTACTTC.

This clonotype was counted a few times. The chain links TRBV9 to TRBJ2-1, with 9 bases that match TRBD1. The germline V gene encodes CDR1 SGDLS and CDR2 YYNGEE. The CDR3 loop spans 16 amino acids. V lost 3 bases to trimming and J lost 7 bases; unmatched junction nucleotides: 11. CDR3 sequence (DNA): TGTGCCAGCAGCGACTCCCCCGGGACAGGGAGGAATGAGCAGTTCTTC. Protein: CASSDSPGTGRNEQFF.

This clonotype has only a few counts. The CDR3 loop reads CSAILGSGGYLSEAFF. The CDR3 nucleotides are TGCAGTGCTATCTTGGGGTCAGGGGGGTACCTGTCTGAAGCTTTCTTT. The chain joins TRBV20-1 to TRBJ1-1; 7 bases agree with TRBD1. CDR3 length equals 16 residues. V was pared by 4 bases and J by 6 bases, with 17 bases of the junction left unmatched. The germline V gene has CDR1 DFQATT and CDR2 SNEGSKA (reference sequence).

This clonotype appeared a few times. One base away lies a much larger clone, so this may be a sequencing read error. The chain has TRBV13 and TRBJ2-7; TRBD2 matches 9 bases. In germline, CDR1 is PRHDT, CDR2 FYEKMQ (reference sequence). The CDR3 has 18 amino acids. The CDR3 is CAGSLTGEASGTSYEQYF. As DNA, the CDR3 is TGTGCCGGCAGCTTAACCGGAGAGGCTAGCGGGACCTCCTACGAGCAGTACTTC.

This clonotype was recorded at least ten times. The V gene is TRBV10-3, the J gene TRBJ1-1, with D perhaps TRBD1 (6 bases). The V gene's germline CDR1 is ENHRY and CDR2 SYGVKD. The CDR3 length is 10 residues. V lost 4 bases and J 11 bases, leaving 8 bases between the germline ends. The chain's CDR3 is CAISVQGAFF. The CDR3 DNA sequence: TGTGCCATCAGTGTGCAGGGGGCTTTCTTT.

As for this clonotype: A much bigger clone sits one base away, suggesting this may be a read error. Because it lacks the conserved phenylalanine or tryptophan at the end, this CDR3 is likely a read error. The chain combines TRBV7-2 with TRBJ2-7, with 7 bases aligning to TRBD2. CDR3 length: 15 residues. J lost 0 bases, V lost 1 base, and 3 bases had no gene match. Germline CDR1 is SGHTA and CDR2 is FQGNSA. The CDR3 bases are TGTGCCAGCAGCTTAGAAGCGGGGCCCTCCTACGAGCAGTACTTA. Its translation: CASSLEAGPSYEQYL.

The table lists this clonotype with many counts. The chain combines TRBV6-1 with TRBJ1-2, with D perhaps TRBD1 (5 bases). Germline CDR1 MNHNS, CDR2 SASEGT. The length of the CDR3 is 15 residues. Trimming removed 6 bases at V and 1 base at J, with 15 bases between. The CDR3 DNA is TGTGCCAGCAGGCCAAGGGGCGGGGGTAACTATGGCTACACCTTC. This sequence encodes CASRPRGGGNYGYTF.

This clonotype showed up just a few times. The chain employs TRBV6-2 or TRBV6-3 and TRBJ2-7; D unclear. The CDR3 has 14 amino acids. Germline-derived CDR1 and CDR2 are MNHEY and SVGEGT. With 2 bases removed from V and 1 base from J, the gap between germline ends came to 9 bases. The CDR3 DNA reads as TGTGCCAGCAGTTACGAAGACCCATCCTACGAGCAGTACTTC. This sequence encodes CASSYEDPSYEQYF.

The V call is TRBV12-3 or TRBV12-4, the J call TRBJ2-7; 12 bases agree with TRBD1. J gave up 7 bases and V 4 bases, and 5 bases lay outside the gene matches. This CDR3 is built from 14 residues. The CDR3 reads CASSSGQGAWEQYF. The DNA of the CDR3 is TGTGCCAGCAGTTCGGGACAGGGGGCTTGGGAGCAGTACTTC.

The chain links TRBV5-8 to TRBJ2-7; the match to TRBD1 covers 10 bases. The CDR3 consists of 15 residues. Looked up from germline, CDR1 is SGHTS and CDR2 is YDEGEE. J lost 6 bases, V lost 0 bases, and 6 bases had no gene match. This CDR3 is CASSLVGQGSFEQYF. CDR3 coding DNA: TGTGCCAGCAGCTTGGTGGGACAGGGGTCGTTCGAGCAGTACTTC.

Ten or more counts support this clonotype. The chain is built from TRBV7-9 and TRBJ2-5; D is perhaps TRBD2 (5 bases). The CDR3 has 14 residues. Trimming took 2 bases from V and 2 from J, leaving 9 bases between them. CDR1 is SEHNR and CDR2 is FQNEAQ in the germline V gene (reference sequence). The CDR3 region is CASSLSQRQETQYF. As DNA, the CDR3 is TGTGCCAGCAGCTTATCCCAGCGGCAAGAGACCCAGTACTTC.

The chain joins TRBV20-1 to TRBJ2-5; TRBD2 is a possible D gene (5 bases). V lost 3 bases, J lost 5 bases, and 19 bases lay in between. The CDR3 covers 15 residues. The germline CDR1 and CDR2 sequences are DFQATT and SNEGSKA (reference sequence). The CDR3 bases are TGCAGTGCTAGCCCCCTTAAATGGGAGATGGAGACCCAGTACTTC. Protein: CSASPLKWEMETQYF.

In this sample, this clonotype turned up many times. The rearrangement links TRBV3-1 to TRBJ2-5; 9 bases line up with TRBD1. The CDR3 runs to 14 residues. CDR1 and CDR2 (germline): LGHDT, YNNKEL (reference sequence). V was clipped by 3 bases and J by 5 bases; unmatched bases: 4. CDR3 sequence reads: CASSQGTGWETQYF. The CDR3 DNA sequence: TGTGCCAGCAGCCAGGGGACAGGGTGGGAGACCCAGTACTTC.

This clonotype showed up many times. The J gene is TRBJ1-3, the V gene TRBV7-9; D not resolved. Trimming removed 1 base from V and 4 bases from J, with 5 bases in between. The germline gives CDR1 SEHNR, CDR2 FQNEAQ (reference sequence). This CDR3 is built from 13 residues. As DNA, the CDR3 is TGTGCCAGCAGCTTAGGCCAAGGAAACACCATATATTTT. This encodes CASSLGQGNTIYF.

This clonotype was picked up many times. The J gene is TRBJ2-3, the V gene TRBV25-1; D remains ambiguous. V dropped 7 bases and J dropped 1 base, with 9 bases sitting between them. The CDR3 extends over 13 amino acids. CDR1 MGHDK and CDR2 SYGVNS come from the germline V gene. This CDR3 reads CASNRARTDTQYF. The CDR3 bases are TGTGCCAGCAATAGAGCGCGCACAGATACGCAGTATTTT.

J is TRBJ1-2 and V is TRBV20-1; no definite D call. With 0 bases removed from V and 4 bases from J, the gap between germline ends came to 12 bases. Germline V gene sequence: CDR1 DFQATT, CDR2 SNEGSKA (reference sequence). The CDR3 covers 14 residues. This chain's CDR3 is CSARDPPAIYGYTF. The DNA for the CDR3 is TGCAGTGCTAGAGATCCCCCGGCCATCTATGGCTACACCTTC.